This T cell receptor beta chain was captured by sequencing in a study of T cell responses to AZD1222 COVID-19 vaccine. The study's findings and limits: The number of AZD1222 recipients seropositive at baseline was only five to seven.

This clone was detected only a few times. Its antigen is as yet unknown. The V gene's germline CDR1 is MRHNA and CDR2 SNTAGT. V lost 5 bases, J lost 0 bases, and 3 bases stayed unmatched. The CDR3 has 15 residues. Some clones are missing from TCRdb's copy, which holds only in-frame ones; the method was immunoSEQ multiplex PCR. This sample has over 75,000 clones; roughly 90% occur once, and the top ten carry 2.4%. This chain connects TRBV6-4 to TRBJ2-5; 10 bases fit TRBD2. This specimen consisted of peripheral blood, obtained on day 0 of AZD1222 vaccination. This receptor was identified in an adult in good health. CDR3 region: CASSRLAGNQETQYF. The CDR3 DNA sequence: TGTGCCAGCAGTAGACTAGCGGGTAACCAAGAGACCCAGTACTTC.